Included here is one T cell receptor beta chain sequence, with context. This entry belongs to a study of shared clonotypes between healthy human individuals. The CDR3 consists of 14 residues. Germline CDR1 is SGHNT and CDR2 is YENEEA. The ends were cut back, 0 bases at V and 6 bases at J, with 8 bases in the middle. For every subset, genomic DNA was evenly distributed across several immunoSEQ plates. This table comes from immunoSEQ multiplex PCR, and its TCRdb copy is limited to in-frame clones, with some not included. The table lists about 2.3 million clones, around 93% of them singletons. Sequencing was carried out using naive CD4+ T cells from PBMCs. Stated subset: CD45RA+ positively selected. The clonotype was recovered from a young man in good health. Some clones in this sample may be carry-over from other donors' samples. The chain joins TRBV11-3 to TRBJ2-2; D gene unclear. Here the CDR3 DNA reads TGTGCCAGCAGCTTAGATCCTGGGGCCGGGGAGCTGTTTTTT. Translated: CASSLDPGAGELFF.